Below, 28 T cell receptor beta chains from the same sample are listed, as sequenced in a study of cytomegalovirus exposure and HLA in healthy donors. PCR employed 60 Vbeta and 13 Jbeta primers. Here immunoSEQ multiplex PCR was the method, and the copy in TCRdb shows in-frame clones only, minus some. The sample includes approximately 100,000 clones, 84% seen only once; the top ten take roughly 1.2%. The source material was PBMCs. These receptors were obtained from a woman aged 18-30 years in good health and CMV-seronegative.

This clone came up a few times. The V call is TRBV4-3, the J call TRBJ2-1; 10 nucleotides match TRBD2. The length of the CDR3 is 15 residues. Trimming removed 3 bases from V and 7 bases from J; junction bases left unmatched: 6. Germline CDR1 and CDR2: LGHNA and YSLEER. CDR3 protein: CASSHLAGGRNEQFF. CDR3 DNA sequence: TGCGCCAGCAGCCACTTAGCGGGGGGCAGGAATGAGCAGTTCTTC.

The chain combines TRBV7-3 with TRBJ2-7; 9 nucleotides line up with TRBD2. Germline V gives CDR1 SGHTA, CDR2 FQGTGA. V lost 2 bases and J lost 6; bases outside the gene matches: 11. The CDR3 totals 16 residues. The CDR3: CASSLAASGAGGEQYF. In DNA, the CDR3 is TGTGCCAGCAGCTTAGCCGCTAGCGGGGCGGGGGGCGAGCAGTACTTC.

The J gene is TRBJ2-1, the V gene TRBV15, with 8 positions matching TRBD2. Per germline, CDR1 LNHNV and CDR2 YYDKDF (reference sequence). This CDR3 region has 16 residues. V lost 0 bases and J lost 5; bases outside the gene matches: 6. This CDR3 reads CATSRDRASGHNEQFF. The CDR3 coding sequence is TGTGCCACCAGCAGAGATAGGGCTAGCGGGCACAATGAGCAGTTCTTC.

This chain uses TRBV28 with TRBJ1-4; 8 bases match TRBD1. Germline V CDR1 and CDR2: MDHEN, SYDVKM. The V and J ends lost 3 bases and 8 bases, in that order; junction bases with no gene match: 5. CDR3 length: 14 amino acids. DNA of the CDR3: TGTGCCAGCAGTTTGGACAGGGAGGGAGAAAAACTGTTTTTT. It translates to CASSLDREGEKLFF.

V usage is TRBV19 and J usage is TRBJ2-3; a possible D gene is TRBD2 (5 bases). Trimming removed 5 bases at V and 1 base at J, with 10 bases between. The germline V gene encodes CDR1 LNHDA and CDR2 SQIVND (reference sequence). There are 14 residues in the CDR3. Written as DNA, the CDR3 is TGTGCCAGTAGTTCCGGACTTCGCACAGATACGCAGTATTTT. This gives the protein CASSSGLRTDTQYF. Together with reference TRBV19 and TRBJ2-3, the CDR3 gives the full variable domain: DGGITQSPKYLFRKEGQNVTLSCEQNLNHDAMYWYRQDPGQGLRLIYYSQIVNDFQKGDIAEGYSVSREKKESFPLTVTSAQKNPTAFYLCASSSGLRTDTQYFGPGTRLTVL.

CDR3 nucleotide sequence: TGTGCCAGCAGCGTAGTGGCAGGGGGGAACTCCTACAATGAGCAGTTCTTC. This codes for CASSVVAGGNSYNEQFF. V gene TRBV9 combines with J gene TRBJ2-1, with D perhaps TRBD1 (7 bases). The V end lost 0 bases, the J end lost 0 bases, and 13 bases lay between the germline ends. CDR1 is SGDLS and CDR2 is YYNGEE in the germline V gene. The CDR3 runs 17 residues.

This chain uses TRBV6-4 with TRBJ1-1; D not certain. V was cut by 3 bases and J by 1 base, with 6 bases left in between. This CDR3 region has 13 residues. CDR1 and CDR2 from the germline V gene are MRHNA and SNTAGT. This chain's CDR3 is CASSENRNTEAFF. CDR3 coding DNA: TGTGCCAGCAGTGAAAACAGGAACACTGAAGCTTTCTTT.

The rearrangement joins TRBV7-9 to TRBJ2-2; 7 positions agree with TRBD2. Germline CDR1 reads SEHNR; CDR2 reads FQNEAQ (reference sequence). The junction had 17 bases not matched to a gene; V was cut back by 7 bases and J by 6 bases. The length of the CDR3 is 17 residues. CDR3 DNA sequence: TGTGCCAGCACCGCCGGGACTACGGCTGGGTATGCCGGGGAGCTGTTTTTT. Translated, it gives CASTAGTTAGYAGELFF.

The chain couples TRBV14 to TRBJ1-1; D perhaps matches TRBD1 (5 bases). This CDR3 is built from 15 residues. CDR1 and CDR2 from the germline V gene are SGHDN and FVKESK. V lost 1 base and J 0 bases, leaving 9 bases between the germline ends. The CDR3 here is CASSQGPGMNTEAFF. DNA of the CDR3: TGTGCCAGCAGCCAAGGGCCAGGGATGAACACTGAAGCTTTCTTT.

The chain uses TRBV4-1 and TRBJ1-2; D not resolved. This CDR3 comprises 14 residues. V lost 3 bases and J lost 4, with 12 bases in between. CDR1 and CDR2 from the germline V gene are MGHRA and YSYEKL. The CDR3 DNA follows: TGCGCCAGCAGCCAGACTACCGGGATCTATGGCTACACCTTC. This gives the protein CASSQTTGIYGYTF.

The CDR3: CASSLDPGLGETQYF. DNA for the CDR3: TGTGCCAGCAGCTTGGATCCAGGGTTAGGAGAGACCCAGTACTTC. This chain links TRBV5-4 with TRBJ2-5; D is perhaps TRBD1 (5 bases). V was cut by 0 bases and J by 4 bases, with 13 bases left in between. The germline V gene has CDR1 SGHNT and CDR2 YYREEE (reference sequence). This CDR3 has 15 residues.

The genes are TRBV4-3 and TRBJ2-1; 12 bases fit TRBD2. The germline V gene has CDR1 LGHNA and CDR2 YSLEER. V shed 3 bases, J shed 9 bases, and the junction held 9 bases outside the gene matches. The CDR3 covers 16 residues. The CDR3 region is CASSHGLAGTRGEQFF. DNA for the CDR3: TGCGCCAGCAGCCACGGACTAGCGGGGACACGGGGTGAGCAGTTCTTC.

Here the CDR3 DNA reads TGTGCCAGCAGCTTGTACAGGCTCTACGAGCAGTACTTC. Translated: CASSLYRLYEQYF. This chain joins TRBV5-6 and TRBJ2-5, with a tentative D call TRBD1 (5 bases). The better agreement between TRBJ2-7 and the DNA end casts doubt on the J call. This CDR3 has 13 residues. The germline gives CDR1 SGHDT, CDR2 YYEEEE.

This chain uses TRBV11-3 with TRBJ2-1; D is unresolved. This CDR3 has 14 amino acids. The germline V and J ends were trimmed by 2 bases and 8 bases, with 13 bases remaining between them. Germline CDR1 is SGHNT and CDR2 is YENEEA. CDR3 sequence reads: CASSLTAGSDEQFF. In DNA form, the CDR3 reads TGTGCCAGCAGCTTAACGGCAGGCTCAGATGAGCAGTTCTTC.

The chain is built from TRBV4-3 and TRBJ2-3, with D perhaps matching TRBD2 (6 bases). Germline CDR1 and CDR2: LGHNA and YSLEER. V lost 2 bases and J lost 5, with 14 bases in between. The CDR3 loop spans 15 amino acids. The CDR3 spells CASSQNPWGEDTQYF. The CDR3, as DNA: TGCGCCAGCAGCCAAAACCCCTGGGGGGAAGATACGCAGTATTTT.

J is TRBJ2-1 and V is TRBV7-2; no clear D. The CDR3 is made up of 16 amino acids. The V gene lost 4 bases and the J gene lost 1 base, with 14 bases spanning the gap. Germline V lookup: CDR1 SGHTA, CDR2 FQGNSA. The CDR3 region is CASSYLASTSYNEQFF. CDR3 coding DNA: TGTGCCAGCAGCTACCTCGCTAGTACATCCTACAATGAGCAGTTCTTC.

This chain links TRBV29-1 with TRBJ2-7; TRBD1 matches at 7 bases. Germline values: CDR1 SQVTM, CDR2 ANQGSEA. The trim removed 6 bases at V and 0 bases at J, leaving 8 bases unmatched. This CDR3 is 14 amino acids long. CDR3 bases: TGCAGCGTCCGGGACAGCCTTAGCTCCTACGAGCAGTACTTC. Translating it yields CSVRDSLSSYEQYF.

This clone appeared a few times. The rearrangement links TRBV6-5 to TRBJ1-1; 9 nucleotides match TRBD1. There are 15 residues in the CDR3. Losses at the gene ends were 2 bases for V and 3 bases for J; bases not matched to a gene: 4. The V gene's germline CDR1 is MNHEY and CDR2 SVGAGI. CDR3 amino acids: CASSYGTGMDTEAFF. The CDR3 DNA reads TGTGCCAGCAGTTACGGGACAGGGATGGACACTGAAGCTTTCTTT.

This chain joins TRBV15 and TRBJ2-7, with 13 bases that match TRBD2. V lost 0 bases to trimming and J lost 7 bases; unmatched junction nucleotides: 6. Germline V gene data show CDR1 as LNHNV and CDR2 as YYDKDF (reference sequence). The CDR3 contains 16 residues. CDR3 region: CATSRDWTSGGSEQYF. The CDR3 bases are TGTGCCACCAGCAGAGATTGGACTAGCGGGGGCTCGGAGCAGTACTTC.

This clone was counted once. This chain joins TRBV28 and TRBJ1-6, with D unclear. The CDR3 consists of 12 residues. The V end was cut by 10 bases, the J end by 7 bases, with 11 bases between. Germline-derived CDR1 and CDR2 are MDHEN and SYDVKM. The CDR3 loop is CAIPVENSPLHF. The CDR3 DNA sequence: TGTGCCATCCCGGTCGAAAATTCACCCCTCCACTTT.

CDR3 in DNA: TGTGCCAGCAGCTTGCGCCCCACAGGAGCAAATTCACCCCTCCACTTT. As protein: CASSLRPTGANSPLHF. The genes are TRBV13 and TRBJ1-6; maybe TRBD1 (5 bases). Trimming took 3 bases from V and 7 from J, leaving 16 bases between them. The germline V gene has CDR1 PRHDT and CDR2 FYEKMQ (reference sequence). The CDR3 spans 16 residues.

The chain uses TRBV7-2 and TRBJ2-7; D ambiguous. The V and J ends lost 5 bases and 2 bases respectively, with 19 bases between them. The germline gives CDR1 SGHTA, CDR2 FQGNSA. This CDR3 is 16 amino acids long. The CDR3, as DNA: TGTGCCAGCAGCCTGGCCGGTCTAGGAGCCGCCTACGAGCAGTACTTC. Translated: CASSLAGLGAAYEQYF.

The V call is TRBV5-6, the J call TRBJ2-7; D unclear. This CDR3 is built from 14 residues. Germline V lookup: CDR1 SGHDT, CDR2 YYEEEE. V lost 0 bases, J lost 0 bases, and 7 bases lay in between. CDR3 region: CASSLVHFSYEQYF. The CDR3 DNA is TGTGCCAGCAGCTTGGTCCACTTCTCCTACGAGCAGTACTTC.

The gene calls are TRBV9 and TRBJ2-1, with 14 bases fitting TRBD2. The CDR3 runs to 16 residues. CDR1 is SGDLS, CDR2 YYNGEE, per germline. V trimming: 4 bases; J trimming: 5 bases; junction bases outside the gene matches: 5. CDR3 loop: CASSPRLAGGNNEQFF. CDR3 DNA sequence: TGTGCCAGCAGCCCCAGACTAGCGGGGGGGAACAATGAGCAGTTCTTC.

This clone was picked up a small number of times. The CDR3 loop is CASSLTRPGREKLFF. In DNA form, the CDR3 reads TGTGCCAGCAGTTTGACCAGACCGGGGAGAGAAAAACTGTTTTTT. This chain links TRBV28 with TRBJ1-4; no definite D call. V dropped 3 bases and J dropped 8 bases, with 16 bases sitting between them. From germline, CDR1 is MDHEN and CDR2 SYDVKM. The CDR3 extends over 15 amino acids.

V is TRBV28 and J is TRBJ2-1, with D possibly matching TRBD2 (5 bases). The length of the CDR3 is 13 residues. Germline CDR1 MDHEN, CDR2 SYDVKM. Between the trimmed V and J ends, which lost 1 base and 11 bases, there was a span of 12 bases. In DNA form, the CDR3 reads TGTGCCAGCAGTTTATACACGGAGGCTAAGCAGTTCTTC. Translated, it gives CASSLYTEAKQFF.

The J gene is TRBJ2-7, the V gene TRBV27; TRBD1 is a possible D gene (6 bases). The V gene lost 4 bases and the J gene lost 2 bases, with 15 bases spanning the gap. This CDR3 has 15 residues. From germline, CDR1 is MNHEY and CDR2 SMNVEV (reference sequence). The CDR3 sequence: CASSSITKGAYEQYF. As DNA, the CDR3 is TGTGCCAGCAGTTCGATCACCAAGGGGGCCTACGAGCAGTACTTC.

CDR3 residues: CASSYEEGAVGGYTF. CDR3 bases: TGTGCCAGCAGTTACGAGGAGGGGGCCGTTGGGGGCTACACCTTC. The chain employs TRBV6-5 and TRBJ1-2; 7 bases fit TRBD1. Unmatched junction bases numbered 11, after V lost 2 bases and J lost 8 bases. The CDR3 is 15 residues long. Germline V lookup: CDR1 MNHEY, CDR2 SVGAGI.